The rows below give T cell receptor beta chains drawn from one sample of a study of T cells after yellow fever vaccination. Each CDR3 protein is one row after TCRdb ran MiXCR on the 5' RACE reads. The sample includes about 320,000 distinct CDR3 sequences, 3.5% to 4.5% of them seen just once. Sequenced here: PBMCs, sampled 15 days after the yellow fever booster vaccination. These TCRs come from a man aged 18 to 29 who received the YFV17D yellow fever vaccine. Each CDR3 is given with its conserved first and last residue.

v_gene	CDR3aa
TRBV7-9	CASSLESPYYGYTF
TRBV11-2	CASSLGLAGADEQFF
TRBV3-1	CASSRGLVGGEQFF
TRBV11-1	CASSWKSRGAHNEQFF
TRBV7-2	CASSLEGRGELFF
TRBV3-1	CASSQSSTRGKTQYF
TRBV4-1	CASSQESGRGLGETQYF
TRBV20-1	CSAREGGNTGELFF
TRBV11-3	CASSLQTGFNNEQFF
TRBV5-1	CASSSRQGIPYNEQFF
TRBV5-1	CASSGTGSEAFF
TRBV7-2	CASSLLWGNEQFF
TRBV6-2/TRBV6-3	CASSYSIAGSTDTQYF
TRBV10-3	CASRPQARNQPQHF
TRBV2	CAKQSPRGDTQYF
TRBV18	CASQRAANEKLFF
TRBV27	CATTTGSDRRNGYTF
TRBV5-1	CASSLTPTGDYGYTF
TRBV5-6	CASSERRPSDTQYF
TRBV29-1	CSVHELGQFF
TRBV11-2	CASSPAGTDSYEQYF
TRBV7-3	CASSLAGQTDTQYF
TRBV10-3	CAISVSTADTGELFF
TRBV5-1	CASSLAGGQVYEQFF
TRBV5-6	CASTPGLKFTRQETQYF
TRBV18	CASSPSSLPDTQYF
TRBV5-1	CASSWRGPNTEAFF
TRBV7-9	CASSSDRGQGTGELFF
TRBV7-3	CASSLGPQGITETQYF
TRBV7-6	CASSPHLGRMGPTGELFF
TRBV20-1	CSAKLSSGISNQPQHF
TRBV7-9	CASSLVMGIGATEAFF